The sequence of this TCR beta chain was determined in a study of cytomegalovirus exposure and HLA in healthy donors. Germline trimming cut 0 bases from V and 0 bases from J; bases unmatched to any gene: 2. The CDR3 spans 16 residues. Germline-derived CDR1 and CDR2 are LGHNA and YSLEER. PCR was performed using 60 Vbeta and 13 Jbeta primers. Assay: immunoSEQ multiplex PCR; the TCRdb copy retains only in-frame clones and omits some. Of roughly 150,000 clones listed, 65% to 90% are singletons. The chain combines TRBV4-3 with TRBJ2-7; 10 nucleotides align to TRBD2. The specimen was PBMCs. This sequence was found in a male donor in good health and CMV-seronegative. CDR3 sequence (DNA): TGCGCCAGCAGCCAAGAGGCTAGCGGGAGCTCCTACGAGCAGTACTTC. This encodes CASSQEASGSSYEQYF.